The 10 T cell receptor beta chains listed next were all sequenced from one sample in a study of early T cells in non-severe SARS-CoV-2 infection. Each CDR3 protein is one row after TCRdb ran MiXCR on the 5' RACE reads. This sample carries 55,000 to 70,000 distinct CDR3 sequences, 8.5% to 10% of them seen once, and the ten largest clones take 8.5% to 9.5%. Material: whole blood. Every receptor here comes from an adult who was a healthcare worker with PCR-confirmed SARS-CoV-2 infection or an uninfected control (not recorded which).

The sample holds many counts of this clonotype. V is TRBV20-1 and J is TRBJ2-1; D is possibly TRBD2 (5 bases). CDR3 length: 14 residues. Trimming pared 5 bases from V and 4 bases from J, leaving 15 bases between. Germline assignment: CDR1 DFQATT and CDR2 SNEGSKA (reference sequence). The CDR3 is CSALGLTGYNEQFF. The CDR3 nucleotides read TGCAGTGCTCTCGGCTTGACGGGGTACAATGAGCAGTTCTTC.

This clonotype was seen a handful of times. The rearrangement links TRBV6-5 to TRBJ2-7, with D perhaps given as TRBD1 or TRBD2 (5 bases each). Germline loops: CDR1 MNHEY, CDR2 SVGAGI. The ends were cut back, 5 bases at V and 2 bases at J, with 13 bases in the middle. This CDR3 region has 14 residues. For the CDR3, the DNA is TGTGCCAGCAGTCCCGGGACGCCCCCCTACGAGCAGTACTTC. Protein product: CASSPGTPPYEQYF.

The chain carries TRBV7-3 and TRBJ2-2, with TRBD1 as a possible D gene (6 bases). Trimming removed 6 bases at V and 8 bases at J, with 13 bases between. The germline gives CDR1 SGHTA, CDR2 FQGTGA. This CDR3 has 13 residues. In nucleotides, the CDR3 is TGTGCCAGCAGGATACCGGGACAAGGGGAGCTGTTTTTT. It codes for CASRIPGQGELFF.

As to this clonotype: A much larger clone lies a single base off, so this may be a read error. V gene TRBV6-5 combines with J gene TRBJ2-2, with 16 nucleotides matching TRBD2. Germline trimming cut 6 bases from V and 7 bases from J; bases unmatched to any gene: 14. Germline V gene data show CDR1 as MNHEY and CDR2 as SVGAGI. This CDR3 contains 19 residues. CDR3 sequence: CASRAMGLAGGPISGELFF. The CDR3 DNA is TGTGCCAGCAGAGCGATGGGACTAGCGGGAGGGCCGATTAGCGGGGAGCTGTTTTTT.

The chain couples TRBV7-2 to TRBJ2-1; D remains unclear. CDR1 is SGHTA, CDR2 FQGNSA, per germline. The CDR3 is 13 amino acids. V lost 3 bases and J lost 5, with 8 bases in between. This CDR3 is CASSLDYNNEQFF. CDR3 DNA: TGTGCCAGCAGCTTGGATTACAACAATGAGCAGTTCTTC. Based on the CDR3 plus reference TRBV7-2 and TRBJ2-1, the full variable domain is GAGVSQSPSNKVTEKGKDVELRCDPISGHTALYWYRQSLGQGLEFLIYFQGNSAPDKSGLPSDRFSAERTGGSVSTLTIQRTQQEDSAVYLCASSLDYNNEQFFGPGTRLTVL.

The CDR3 DNA reads as TGTGCCAGCAGCCTAGAAAGTTGGACTGAAGCTTTCTTT. This translates into CASSLESWTEAFF. V usage is TRBV11-1 and J usage is TRBJ1-1; D is ambiguous. V shed 5 bases and J shed 5 bases, with 12 bases lying between them. Germline assignment: CDR1 SGHAT and CDR2 FQDESV (reference sequence). There are 13 residues in the CDR3.

This clonotype appeared a few times. CDR3 residues: CASSLEGLAGVDEQFF. The CDR3, as DNA: TGCGCCAGCAGCTTGGAGGGACTAGCGGGAGTTGATGAGCAGTTCTTC. The chain is built from TRBV5-1 and TRBJ2-1; 14 bases fit TRBD2. The CDR3 length is 16 residues. CDR1 and CDR2 (germline): SGHRS, YFSETQ. V shed 0 bases and J 8 bases; nucleotides not matched to a gene: 4. Variable domain in full (rest from reference TRBV5-1 and TRBJ2-1): KAGVTQTPRYLIKTRGQQVTLSCSPISGHRSVSWYQQTPGQGLQFLFEYFSETQRNKGNFPGRFSGRQFSNSRSEMNVSTLELGDSALYLCASSLEGLAGVDEQFFGPGTRLTVL.

This clonotype has ten or more counts. V gene TRBV4-1 combines with J gene TRBJ2-2; D assignment may be TRBD1 or TRBD2 (6 bases each). Germline CDR1 MGHRA, CDR2 YSYEKL. The CDR3 runs 16 residues. The V and J ends lost 1 base and 4 bases respectively, with 13 bases between them. The DNA of the CDR3 is TGCGCCAGCAGCCAAGTAAAAGGGGGAGGCACCGGGGAGCTGTTTTTT. Protein sequence: CASSQVKGGGTGELFF.

This clonotype was counted ten times or more. The CDR3 spells CSASGRRADTQYF. Here the CDR3 DNA reads TGCAGTGCTAGCGGGAGACGGGCAGATACGCAGTATTTT. The rearrangement joins TRBV20-1 to TRBJ2-3; possible D gene TRBD2, 6 bases. This CDR3 spans 13 amino acids. Germline V gene data show CDR1 as DFQATT and CDR2 as SNEGSKA (reference sequence). With 3 bases removed from V and 4 bases from J, the gap between germline ends came to 11 bases.

This chain links TRBV7-9 with TRBJ1-6; TRBD1 matches at 7 bases. The CDR3 extends over 12 amino acids. Trimming at V came to 8 bases and at J to 6 bases, leaving 1 base not matched to a gene. Germline V CDR1 and CDR2: SEHNR, FQNEAQ (reference sequence). In DNA, the CDR3 is TGTGCCAGCGGACAGGCTAATTCACCCCTCCACTTT. Amino acid sequence: CASGQANSPLHF.